A selection of T cell receptor beta chains follows, all from one sample in a study of T cell changes during pregnancy in multiple sclerosis. Some clones are missing from TCRdb's copy, which holds only in-frame ones; the method was immunoSEQ multiplex PCR. The sample lists about 30,000 clones, roughly 87% occurring once. Material: CD8+ T cells from peripheral blood mononuclear cells, obtained in the second trimester of pregnancy. The receptors derive from a female donor with multiple sclerosis, enrolled in a pregnancy study. Both conserved end residues are part of each CDR3. A D gene is named only where the DNA matches it firmly. Not all rows give a size; the values are once, few, many and, for expanded clones, a class.

V gene,D gene,clone size,J gene,CDR3 DNA,CDR3 protein
TRBV7-3,-,-,TRBJ1-1,TGTGCCAGCAGCTTACTAGTCGGATCTGAAGCTTTCTTT,CASSLLVGSEAFF
TRBV28,-,-,TRBJ2-5,TGTGCCAGCAGTTCCACCGAGGGGGTTCAAGAGACCCAGTACTTC,CASSSTEGVQETQYF
TRBV7-9,-,-,TRBJ1-2,TGTGCCAGCAGCTCATCCGGGACTGCCTATGGCTACACCTTC,CASSSSGTAYGYTF
TRBV7-3,-,-,TRBJ2-2,TGTGCCAGCAGCTTAACGGACTACGGTGCCGGGGAGCTGTTTTTT,CASSLTDYGAGELFF
TRBV7-8,TRBD1,-,TRBJ1-1,TGTGCCAGCAGCTTGGGACAGAACATGAACACTGAAGCTTTCTTT,CASSLGQNMNTEAFF
TRBV11-2,-,-,TRBJ2-3,TGTGCCAGCAGCTTGGAACTAGCAGATACGCAGTATTTT,CASSLELADTQYF
TRBV29-1,TRBD2,-,TRBJ2-3,TGCAGCGTCGGAGGGACTAGCGGGCGGGATACGCAGTATTTT,CSVGGTSGRDTQYF
TRBV19,-,many,TRBJ2-7,TGTGCCAGTAGTAATTGGCGGAAAAGCAGCTCCTACGAGCAGTACTTC,CASSNWRKSSSYEQYF
TRBV28,-,-,TRBJ2-7,TGTGCCAGCAGTTCACCTAGGGAGTTCTACGAGCAGTACTTC,CASSSPREFYEQYF
TRBV4-3,TRBD1,-,TRBJ2-3,TGCGCCAGCAGCTTGGACAGGGCTTTCACAGATACGCAGTATTTT,CASSLDRAFTDTQYF
TRBV6-4,TRBD1,few,TRBJ2-1,TGTGCCAGCAGTGTAAATTCCGGGACAGGGCCCCACAATGAGCAGTTCTTC,CASSVNSGTGPHNEQFF
TRBV5-8,-,-,TRBJ1-3,TGTGCCAGCAGCGCCGGACAGAACTCTGGAAACACCATATATTTT,CASSAGQNSGNTIYF
TRBV9,TRBD1,few,TRBJ2-7,TGTGCCAGCAGCGATGGGACAGTAACTATCGCCGAGCAGTACTTC,CASSDGTVTIAEQYF
TRBV11-2,-,-,TRBJ1-1,TGTGCCAGCAGCTTAGATCACACAGGGATGAACACTGAAGCTTTCTTT,CASSLDHTGMNTEAFF
TRBV7-9,TRBD1,once,TRBJ1-1,TGTGCCAGCAGCCTCACCCTGGACAGGGGGCGAACTGAAGCTTTCTTT,CASSLTLDRGRTEAFF
TRBV2,TRBD2,-,TRBJ2-3,TGTGCCAGCAGTGTTGGACTAGCGGGAGTGGGGGATACGCAGTATTTT,CASSVGLAGVGDTQYF
TRBV28,TRBD1,once,TRBJ2-2,TGTGCCAGCTCCGTGACAGGGGGGACCGGGGAGCTGTTTTTT,CASSVTGGTGELFF
TRBV21-1,-,-,TRBJ2-3,TGTGCCAGCAGCCATGGAAGGGGCGGGAGGGCGTTGGGGGATACGCAGTATTTT,CASSHGRGGRALGDTQYF
TRBV13,-,-,TRBJ1-6,TGTGCCAGCAGCTTTGGGGCAGGTCGTTCACCCCTCCACTTT,CASSFGAGRSPLHF
TRBV5-6,-,-,TRBJ1-2,TGTGCCAGCAGCTTTAGACAGATAGAAACTAACTATGGCTACACCTTC,CASSFRQIETNYGYTF
TRBV5-6,-,-,TRBJ2-5,TGTGCCAGCAGCGACGGGTTCTTCAGCCAAGAGACCCAGTACTTC,CASSDGFFSQETQYF
TRBV10-2,TRBD2,-,TRBJ2-3,TGCGCCAGCCTCGGACTAGCGGGGGGCACAGATACGCAGTATTTT,CASLGLAGGTDTQYF
TRBV7-2,TRBD2,-,TRBJ2-7,TGTGCCAGCAGCTTCAGGACTAGCGGTGCTGGAAATGCCTACGAGCAGTACTTC,CASSFRTSGAGNAYEQYF
TRBV4-1,-,-,TRBJ1-6,TGCGCCAGCAGCCAGGAAACGGGAGTTAATTCACCCCTCCACTTT,CASSQETGVNSPLHF
TRBV6-5,-,-,TRBJ2-7,TGTGCCAGCAGTCCTTCACGGGGTGGCTACGAGCAGTACTTC,CASSPSRGGYEQYF
TRBV7-9,TRBD2,-,TRBJ2-7,TGTGCCAGCAGCTCGGCTAGCGGTCAGTACGAGCAGTACTTC,CASSSASGQYEQYF
TRBV6-1,TRBD1,-,TRBJ2-7,TGTGCCAGCAGGGTCCCCGGGACAGGGGTCTACGAGCAGTACTTC,CASRVPGTGVYEQYF
TRBV27,-,-,TRBJ1-2,TGTGCCAGCAGCCCCCAGGGTAGTCATGGCTACACCTTC,CASSPQGSHGYTF